This TCR beta chain was sequenced for a study of shared clonotypes between healthy human individuals. Study outcomes and limitations: Several donors had around 5% of their naive CD4 clonotypes in common. Generation of non-shared clonotypes was less probable than generation of clonotypes shared by all four donors.

A word on this clone: Its specificity is unknown.

Sequencing used immunoSEQ multiplex PCR; TCRdb keeps in-frame clones, though not all of them. The table lists about 1.5 million clones, under 99% of them singletons. The source of this sequence is a man younger than 45 in good health. Sequenced input: naive CD4+ T cells sorted from blood. Regarding subset: CD45RA+ positively selected.

Here the CDR3 reads CASRTVRGTGELFF. The CDR3 DNA reads TGTGCCAGCAGGACGGTGAGGGGGACCGGGGAGCTGTTTTTT. This chain uses TRBV2 with TRBJ2-2; tentative D call: TRBD1 (6 bases). The CDR3 sequence is 14 residues long. Germline CDR1 and CDR2: SNHLY and FYNNEI. Trimming removed 6 bases at V and 5 bases at J, with 13 bases between.